The clone carrying this T cell receptor (beta chain) was seen many times. Its antigen is unidentified. Read sequence stops 3 residues before the CDR3 end, and the germline J gene provides the missing end. These data are taken from a study of T cell clonality in common variable immunodeficiency. General study results and limits: Shared TCRbeta clones were fewer between CVID subjects than controls. Common variable immunodeficiency TCR beta sequences reportedly had fewer deletions and N-nucleotide insertions. CVID subjects had higher TCRbeta clonality than healthy controls, most marked in about a third.

Heparinized whole blood, roughly 5 to 8 ml, came from each donor. Clones were sequenced by immunoSEQ multiplex PCR, and TCRdb holds only the in-frame ones, with some missing. Observed in the sample are tens of thousands of clones, none of them singletons. Germline CDR1 is LGHNA and CDR2 is YNFKEQ. This CDR3 is built from 16 residues. With 4 bases clipped from V and 7 bases from J, the junction kept 5 bases outside the gene matches. This TCR was sampled from a person between 18 and 69 years old in good health. V and J are TRBV4-2 and TRBJ2-1; 15 bases are a match to TRBD2. Sequencing used peripheral blood mononuclear cells. CDR3 amino acids: CASSPRTSGRGNEQFF. The covered CDR3 bases are TGTGCCAGCAGCCCACGGACTAGCGGGAGGGGAAATGAG.